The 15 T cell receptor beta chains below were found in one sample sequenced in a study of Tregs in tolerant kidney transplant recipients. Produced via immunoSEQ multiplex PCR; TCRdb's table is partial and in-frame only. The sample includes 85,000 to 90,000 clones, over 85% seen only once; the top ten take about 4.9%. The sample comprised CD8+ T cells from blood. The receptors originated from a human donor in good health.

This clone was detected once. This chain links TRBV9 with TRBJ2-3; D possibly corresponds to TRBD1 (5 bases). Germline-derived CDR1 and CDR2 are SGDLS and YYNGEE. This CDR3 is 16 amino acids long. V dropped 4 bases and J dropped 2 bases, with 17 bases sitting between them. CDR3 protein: CASSLRQMGYTDTQYF. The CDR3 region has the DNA TGTGCCAGCAGCCTCCGACAGATGGGGTACACAGATACGCAGTATTTT.

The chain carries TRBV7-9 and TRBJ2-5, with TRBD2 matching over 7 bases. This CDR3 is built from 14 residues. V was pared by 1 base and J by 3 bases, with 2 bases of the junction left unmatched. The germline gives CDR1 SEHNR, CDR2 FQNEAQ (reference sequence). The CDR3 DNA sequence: TGTGCCAGCAGCTTAGGGGGGACTAAAGAGACCCAGTACTTC. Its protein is CASSLGGTKETQYF.

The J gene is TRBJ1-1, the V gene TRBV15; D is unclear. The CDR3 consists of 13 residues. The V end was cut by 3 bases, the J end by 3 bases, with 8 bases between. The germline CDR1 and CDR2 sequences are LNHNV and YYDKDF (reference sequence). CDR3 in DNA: TGTGCCACCAGCAGCACACTGGACACTGAAGCTTTCTTT. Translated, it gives CATSSTLDTEAFF.

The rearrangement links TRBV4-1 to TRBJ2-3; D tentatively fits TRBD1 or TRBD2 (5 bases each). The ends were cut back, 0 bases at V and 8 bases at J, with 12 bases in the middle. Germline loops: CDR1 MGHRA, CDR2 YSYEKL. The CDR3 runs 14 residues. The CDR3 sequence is CASSQDFEGITQYF. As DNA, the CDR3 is TGCGCCAGCAGCCAAGATTTCGAGGGGATTACGCAGTATTTT.

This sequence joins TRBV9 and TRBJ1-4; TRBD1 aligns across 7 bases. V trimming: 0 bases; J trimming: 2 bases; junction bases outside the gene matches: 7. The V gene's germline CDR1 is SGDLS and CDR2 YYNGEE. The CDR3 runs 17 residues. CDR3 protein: CASSVGRGELTNEKLFF. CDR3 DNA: TGTGCCAGCAGCGTAGGCAGGGGGGAACTTACTAATGAAAAACTGTTTTTT.

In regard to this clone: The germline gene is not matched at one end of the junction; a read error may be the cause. CDR3 sequence reads: CASSPFGTSGGLF. The CDR3 bases are TGTGCCAGCAGCCCTTTTGGAACTAGCGGGGGGCTCTTC. The chain combines TRBV11-1 with TRBJ2-1; 12 nucleotides match TRBD2. The CDR3 extends over 13 amino acids. Germline CDR1 SGHAT, CDR2 FQDESV (reference sequence).

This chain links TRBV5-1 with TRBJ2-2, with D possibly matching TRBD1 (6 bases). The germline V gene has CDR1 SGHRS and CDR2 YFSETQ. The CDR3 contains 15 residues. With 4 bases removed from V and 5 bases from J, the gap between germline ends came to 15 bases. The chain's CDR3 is CASSGPDSRTGELFF. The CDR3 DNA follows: TGCGCCAGCAGCGGACCGGACAGCCGAACCGGGGAGCTGTTTTTT.

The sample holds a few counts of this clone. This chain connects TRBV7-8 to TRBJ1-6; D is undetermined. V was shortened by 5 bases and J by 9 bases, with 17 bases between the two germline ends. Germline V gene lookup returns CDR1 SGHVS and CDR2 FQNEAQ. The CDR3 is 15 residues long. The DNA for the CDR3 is TGTGCCAGCAGCCCAGGCGTCGGGGTAGGTTCACCCCTCCACTTT. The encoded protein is CASSPGVGVGSPLHF.

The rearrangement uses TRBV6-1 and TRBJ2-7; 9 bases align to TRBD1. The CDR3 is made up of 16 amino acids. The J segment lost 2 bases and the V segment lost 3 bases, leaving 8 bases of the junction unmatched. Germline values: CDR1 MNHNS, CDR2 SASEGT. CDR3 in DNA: TGTGCCAGCAGTGAGCTACCGGGACAGGGAACCTACGAGCAGTACTTC. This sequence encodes CASSELPGQGTYEQYF.

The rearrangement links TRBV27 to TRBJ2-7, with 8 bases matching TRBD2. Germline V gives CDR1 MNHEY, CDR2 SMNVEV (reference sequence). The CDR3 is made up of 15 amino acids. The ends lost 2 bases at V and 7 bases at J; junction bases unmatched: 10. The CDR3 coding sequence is TGTGCCAGCAGTTTACGGGGGAGAGCGGGAGATGAGCAGTACTTC. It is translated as CASSLRGRAGDEQYF.

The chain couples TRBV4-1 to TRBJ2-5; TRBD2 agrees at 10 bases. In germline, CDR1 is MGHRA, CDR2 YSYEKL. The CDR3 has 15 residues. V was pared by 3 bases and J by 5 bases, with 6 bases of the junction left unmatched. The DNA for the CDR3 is TGCGCCAGCAGCCATCCAGCGGGGGGGCGTGAGACCCAGTACTTC. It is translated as CASSHPAGGRETQYF.

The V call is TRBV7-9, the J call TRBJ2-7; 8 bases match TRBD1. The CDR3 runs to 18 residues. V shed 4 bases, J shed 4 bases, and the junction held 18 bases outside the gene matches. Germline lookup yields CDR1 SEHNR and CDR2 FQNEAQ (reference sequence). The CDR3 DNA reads TGTGCCAGCAGCTCCCGGACAGGGATGGAGATCGGTCCTTACGAGCAGTACTTC. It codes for CASSSRTGMEIGPYEQYF.

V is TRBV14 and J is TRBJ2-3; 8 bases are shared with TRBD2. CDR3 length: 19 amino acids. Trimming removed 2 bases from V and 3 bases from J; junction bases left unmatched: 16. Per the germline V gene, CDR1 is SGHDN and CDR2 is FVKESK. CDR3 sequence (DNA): TGTGCCAGCAGCCAATTTTTGGGACTAGAACCTGGTAAAACAGATACGCAGTATTTT. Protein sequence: CASSQFLGLEPGKTDTQYF. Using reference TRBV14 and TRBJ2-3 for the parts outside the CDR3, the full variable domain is EAGVTQFPSHSVIEKGQTVTLRCDPISGHDNLYWYRRVMGKEIKFLLHFVKESKQDESGMPNNRFLAERTGGTYSTLKVQPAELEDSGVYFCASSQFLGLEPGKTDTQYFGPGTRLTVL.

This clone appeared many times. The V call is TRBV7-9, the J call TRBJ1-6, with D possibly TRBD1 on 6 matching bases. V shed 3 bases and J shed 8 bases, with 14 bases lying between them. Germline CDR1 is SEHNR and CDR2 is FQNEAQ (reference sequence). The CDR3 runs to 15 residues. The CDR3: CASSFTGPGDSPLHF. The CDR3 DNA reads TGTGCCAGCAGCTTCACGGGGCCAGGGGATTCACCCCTCCACTTT.

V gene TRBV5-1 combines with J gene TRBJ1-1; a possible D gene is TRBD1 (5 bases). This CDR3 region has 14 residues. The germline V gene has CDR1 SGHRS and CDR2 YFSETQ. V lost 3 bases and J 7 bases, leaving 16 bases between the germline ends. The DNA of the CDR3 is TGCGCCAGCAGCTCCTACCGTATGGGGGGTGAAGCTTTCTTT. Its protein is CASSSYRMGGEAFF.